This is a list of T cell receptor beta chains from one sample in a study of blood T cell repertoires in COVID-19. Data came from immunoSEQ multiplex PCR; TCRdb stores just in-frame clones and leaves some out. The sample carries about 230,000 clones, around 83% recorded once. The sequencing sample was made of peripheral blood. The receptor source for this set is a woman aged 45-60 years with acute or convalescent COVID-19. Each CDR3 is given with its conserved first and last residue. D genes are given only for firm matches. The size entry is marked missing in some rows and otherwise reads once, few, many or a size class.

d_call	v_call	clone_size	j_call	cdr3_aa	cdr3_nt
NA	TRBV4-1	NA	TRBJ2-4	CASSQGHPLAKNIQYF	TGCGCCAGCAGCCAGGGACATCCTTTGGCCAAAAACATTCAGTACTTC
NA	TRBV4-1	once	TRBJ2-5	CASSQEWGPGETQYF	TGCGCCAGCAGCCAAGAATGGGGCCCAGGGGAGACCCAGTACTTC
NA	TRBV6-2/TRBV6-3	NA	TRBJ1-5	CASSFPEAAQHF	TGTGCCAGCAGTTTTCCCGAGGCGGCCCAGCATTTT
TRBD1	TRBV5-1	NA	TRBJ1-2	CASSIWGQGANYGYTF	TGCGCCAGCAGCATTTGGGGACAGGGGGCCAACTATGGCTACACCTTC
TRBD2	TRBV4-1	NA	TRBJ2-7	CASSRGVAGVIPYEQYF	TGCGCCAGCAGCCGAGGGGTAGCGGGAGTGATTCCCTACGAGCAGTACTTC
TRBD1	TRBV19	NA	TRBJ1-1	CASSKQGANTEAFF	TGTGCCAGTAGTAAACAGGGGGCGAACACTGAAGCTTTCTTT
TRBD2	TRBV9	NA	TRBJ2-1	CASSVVLAGYNEQFF	TGTGCCAGCAGCGTAGTGCTAGCGGGGTACAATGAGCAGTTCTTC
TRBD1	TRBV27	NA	TRBJ2-7	CASSRTGAYEQYF	TGTGCCAGCTCTCGGACAGGGGCCTACGAGCAGTACTTC
TRBD1	TRBV30	NA	TRBJ2-1	CAWRQGAEQFF	TGTGCCTGGCGCCAGGGGGCTGAGCAGTTCTTC
NA	TRBV27	few	TRBJ2-5	CASSITGPGETQYF	TGTGCCAGCAGTATTACAGGGCCAGGGGAGACCCAGTACTTC
NA	TRBV10-3	NA	TRBJ2-1	CAISGALLDEQFF	TGTGCCATCAGCGGAGCTCTTCTGGATGAGCAGTTCTTC
NA	TRBV6-6	NA	TRBJ2-7	CASSLFGFYEQYF	TGTGCCAGCAGTTTGTTCGGTTTCTACGAGCAGTACTTC
NA	TRBV19	NA	TRBJ1-6	CASSNQRGNSPLHF	TGTGCCAGTAGTAATCAAAGGGGGAATTCACCCCTCCACTTT
TRBD1	TRBV27	NA	TRBJ1-1	CASSPGTDHNTEAFF	TGTGCCAGCAGTCCCGGGACAGATCATAACACTGAAGCTTTCTTT
TRBD2	TRBV7-9	NA	TRBJ2-7	CASSLRDYNEQYF	TGTGCCAGCAGCTTAAGGGACTATAACGAGCAGTACTTC
NA	TRBV6-6	NA	TRBJ1-1	CASSRNQGDTEAFF	TGTGCCAGCAGTCGAAACCAAGGGGACACTGAAGCTTTCTTT
NA	TRBV24-1	NA	TRBJ2-5	CATSDPRGQETQYF	TGTGCCACCAGTGATCCTCGGGGCCAAGAGACCCAGTACTTC
TRBD1	TRBV10-3	NA	TRBJ1-1	CAISEQGDTEAFF	TGTGCCATCAGTGAACAGGGGGACACTGAAGCTTTCTTT
NA	TRBV5-1	NA	TRBJ2-5	CASSLAGFQETQYF	TGCGCCAGCAGCTTGGCGGGGTTTCAAGAGACCCAGTACTTC
NA	TRBV4-3	once	TRBJ1-6	CASSQDFTAGANSPLHF	TGCGCCAGCAGCCAAGATTTCACTGCAGGGGCTAATTCACCCCTCCACTTT
NA	TRBV11-2	NA	TRBJ2-7	CASSLERALEQYF	TGTGCCAGCAGCTTAGAAAGAGCGTTGGAGCAGTACTTC
NA	TRBV6-2/TRBV6-3	NA	TRBJ2-5	CASSYSSLLQETQYF	TGTGCCAGCAGTTACTCTAGTCTACTACAAGAGACCCAGTACTTC
TRBD1	TRBV6-6	NA	TRBJ2-3	CASSDPGQGADTQYF	TGTGCCAGCAGTGACCCGGGACAGGGAGCAGATACGCAGTATTTT
NA	TRBV3-1/TRBV3-2	NA	TRBJ1-3	CASSRSSSGNTIYF	TGTGCCAGCAGCCGAAGCTCAAGCGGAAACACCATATATTTT
NA	TRBV20-1	few	TRBJ1-1	CSAGGKREAFF	TGCAGTGCTGGCGGGAAACGTGAAGCTTTCTTT
TRBD2	TRBV4-1	NA	TRBJ2-2	CASSQSLPGLAGGRAGELFF	TGCGCCAGCAGCCAAAGCCTCCCGGGACTAGCGGGAGGGCGGGCGGGGGAGCTGTTTTTT
NA	TRBV30	NA	TRBJ1-3	CAWTVFVGNTIYF	TGTGCCTGGACGGTATTTGTTGGAAACACCATATATTTT
NA	TRBV6-5	NA	TRBJ1-1	CASSKGGGLGTEAFF	TGTGCCAGCAGCAAAGGGGGAGGGCTCGGCACTGAAGCTTTCTTT
NA	TRBV18	NA	TRBJ1-4	CASSPTGFPTNEKLFF	TGTGCCAGCTCCCCGACAGGTTTCCCAACTAATGAAAAACTGTTTTTT
NA	TRBV9	NA	TRBJ1-3	CASSVGSVSGNTIYF	TGTGCCAGCAGCGTAGGTAGCGTCTCTGGAAACACCATATATTTT
NA	TRBV7-8	NA	TRBJ1-4	CASSTLDSNEKLFF	TGTGCCAGCAGCACTTTGGACAGTAATGAAAAACTGTTTTTT
TRBD1	TRBV4-1	once	TRBJ2-2	CASSYITGGSNTGELFF	TGCGCCAGCAGCTATATTACAGGGGGATCGAACACCGGGGAGCTGTTTTTT
NA	TRBV6-5	NA	TRBJ1-5	CAGGGGYSNQPQHF	TGTGCCGGAGGGGGGGGGTATAGCAATCAGCCCCAGCATTTT
NA	TRBV12-3/TRBV12-4	NA	TRBJ1-1	CASSLSENTEAFF	TGTGCCAGCAGCTTATCAGAGAACACTGAAGCTTTCTTT
NA	TRBV7-9	NA	TRBJ1-5	CASSLGAGGQPQHF	TGTGCCAGCAGCTTAGGCGCGGGGGGTCAGCCCCAGCATTTT
TRBD1	TRBV6-2/TRBV6-3	NA	TRBJ1-5	CASSYRDRGHQPQHF	TGTGCCAGCAGTTATCGGGACAGGGGGCACCAGCCCCAGCATTTT
TRBD2	TRBV7-2	NA	TRBJ2-5	CASSSLTSGSATQYF	TGTGCCAGCAGCTCGCTGACTAGCGGGAGTGCAACCCAGTACTTC
TRBD1	TRBV19	NA	TRBJ1-5	CASSILGGTGDQPQHF	TGTGCCAGTAGTATTTTGGGCGGGACAGGGGATCAGCCCCAGCATTTT
NA	TRBV4-1	NA	TRBJ1-3	CASSQVTGDTIYF	TGCGCCAGCAGCCAAGTAACGGGGGACACCATATATTTT
NA	TRBV27	few	TRBJ2-3	CASSRRGARADTQYF	TGTGCCAGCAGCCGACGGGGGGCAAGGGCAGATACGCAGTATTTT
NA	TRBV19	once	TRBJ2-2	CASTPSAGPLGNTGELFF	TGTGCCAGTACCCCCTCGGCGGGGCCCCTGGGGAACACCGGGGAGCTGTTTTTT
TRBD1	TRBV5-1	NA	TRBJ1-1	CASSWPRGQNTEAFF	TGCGCCAGCAGCTGGCCCAGGGGGCAGAACACTGAAGCTTTCTTT
TRBD1	TRBV9	NA	TRBJ1-1	CASSPRDSRSTEAFF	TGTGCCAGCAGCCCGCGGGACAGTCGGAGCACTGAAGCTTTCTTT
TRBD2	TRBV27	once	TRBJ2-3	CASSLSTSGIRTDTQYF	TGTGCCAGCAGTTTATCGACTAGCGGGATCCGCACAGATACGCAGTATTTT
TRBD2	TRBV5-4	NA	TRBJ2-3	CASSPVTSGGADTQYF	TGTGCCAGCAGCCCAGTAACTAGCGGGGGGGCAGATACGCAGTATTTT
NA	TRBV6-1	NA	TRBJ1-3	CASSEQRSSGNTIYF	TGTGCCAGCAGTGAACAACGGTCCTCTGGAAACACCATATATTTT
NA	TRBV2	NA	TRBJ2-7	CASTDNYEQYF	TGTGCCAGCACTGACAACTACGAGCAGTACTTC
NA	TRBV19	NA	TRBJ1-2	CAIKASGGVNYGYTF	TGTGCCATCAAGGCCTCCGGGGGAGTGAACTATGGCTACACCTTC
TRBD2	TRBV4-2	NA	TRBJ2-1	CASSQRGGGGYNEQFF	TGTGCCAGCAGCCAAAGGGGCGGGGGGGGATACAATGAGCAGTTCTTC
TRBD1	TRBV30	once	TRBJ1-2	CAWSSRGIYGYTF	TGTGCCTGGAGTAGCAGGGGGATCTATGGCTACACCTTC
TRBD1	TRBV18	few	TRBJ1-1	CASSSGGRVGEAFF	TGTGCCAGCTCATCAGGGGGCCGGGTTGGTGAAGCTTTCTTT
TRBD1	TRBV28	NA	TRBJ1-5	CASSPLGQGDNQPQHF	TGTGCCAGCAGTCCCTTGGGACAGGGAGACAATCAGCCCCAGCATTTT